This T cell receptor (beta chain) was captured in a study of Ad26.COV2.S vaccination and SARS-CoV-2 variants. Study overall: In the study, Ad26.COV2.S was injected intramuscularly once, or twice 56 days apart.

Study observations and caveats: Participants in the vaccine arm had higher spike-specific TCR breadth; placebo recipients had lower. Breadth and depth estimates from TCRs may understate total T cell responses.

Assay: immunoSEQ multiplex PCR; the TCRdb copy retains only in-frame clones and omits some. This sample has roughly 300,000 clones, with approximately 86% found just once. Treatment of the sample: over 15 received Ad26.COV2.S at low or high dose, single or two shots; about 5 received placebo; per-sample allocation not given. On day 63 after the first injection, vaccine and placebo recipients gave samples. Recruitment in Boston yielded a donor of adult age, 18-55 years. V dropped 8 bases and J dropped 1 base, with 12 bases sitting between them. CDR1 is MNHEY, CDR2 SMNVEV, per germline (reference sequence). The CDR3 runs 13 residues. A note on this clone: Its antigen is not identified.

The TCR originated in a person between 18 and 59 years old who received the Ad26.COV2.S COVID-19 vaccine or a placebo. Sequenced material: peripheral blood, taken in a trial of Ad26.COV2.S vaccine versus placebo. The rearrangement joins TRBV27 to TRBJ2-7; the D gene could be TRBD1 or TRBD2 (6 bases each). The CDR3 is CASGEGGSYEQYF. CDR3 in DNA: TGTGCCAGCGGAGAGGGGGGATCCTACGAGCAGTACTTC.